This TCR beta chain is from a study of T cells in Graves' hyperthyroidism and ophthalmopathy. TCR beta CDR3 regions were amplified from RNA. The TCR CDR3 first-round RT-PCR relied on the HTBI primer set. Each CDR3 protein is one row after TCRdb ran MiXCR on the multiplex PCR reads. This sample has 300,000 to 400,000 distinct CDR3 sequences; 21% occur once, and the top ten carry under 55%. The CDR3 runs to 17 residues. V lost 6 bases and J 4 bases, leaving 22 bases between the germline ends. Graves' hyperthyroidism without ophthalmopathy progression within 18 months was termed stable. For the diagnoses, clinical symptoms, serum thyroxine and TRAb, thyroid ultrasound and orbital computed tomography were used. There are a few counts of this clonotype.

This receptor was taken from a woman aged 45-59 years with Graves' hyperthyroidism. This chain joins TRBV12-3 or TRBV12-4 and TRBJ1-3; no reliable D call. Specimen: blood. This CDR3 is CASSLGRYWSSGNTIYF. CDR3 coding DNA: TGTGCCAGCAGCCTAGGGCGATATTGGTCTTCCGGAAACACCATATATTTT.